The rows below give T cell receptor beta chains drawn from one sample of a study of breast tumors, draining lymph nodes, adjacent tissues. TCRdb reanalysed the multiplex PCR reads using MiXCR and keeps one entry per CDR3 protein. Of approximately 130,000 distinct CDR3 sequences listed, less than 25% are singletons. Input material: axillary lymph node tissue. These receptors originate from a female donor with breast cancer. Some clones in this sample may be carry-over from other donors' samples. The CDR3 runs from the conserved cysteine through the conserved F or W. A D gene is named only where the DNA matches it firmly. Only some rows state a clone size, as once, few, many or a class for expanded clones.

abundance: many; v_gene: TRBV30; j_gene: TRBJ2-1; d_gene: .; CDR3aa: CAWSAMFEQFF; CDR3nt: TGTGCCTGGAGTGCTATGTTTGAGCAGTTCTTC
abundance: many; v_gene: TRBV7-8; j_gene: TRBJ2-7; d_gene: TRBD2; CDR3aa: CASSLGGLSEQYF; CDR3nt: TGTGCCAGCAGCTTAGGGGGACTAAGCGAGCAGTACTTC
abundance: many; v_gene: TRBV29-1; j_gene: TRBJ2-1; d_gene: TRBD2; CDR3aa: CSIAGTSASNEQFF; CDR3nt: TGCAGCATAGCCGGGACTAGCGCCAGCAATGAGCAGTTCTTC
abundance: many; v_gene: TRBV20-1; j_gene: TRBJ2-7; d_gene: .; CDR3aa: CSAQTRTHSYEQYF; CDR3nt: TGCAGTGCTCAGACTAGGACTCACTCCTACGAGCAGTACTTC
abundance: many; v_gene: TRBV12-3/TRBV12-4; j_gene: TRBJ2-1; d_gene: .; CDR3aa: CASSPDPFGQFF; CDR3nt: TGTGCCAGCAGTCCGGACCCCTTCGGGCAGTTCTTC
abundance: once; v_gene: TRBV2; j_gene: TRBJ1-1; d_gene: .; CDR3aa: CASSDGGFTEAFF; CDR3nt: TGTGCCAGCAGTGATGGAGGTTTCACTGAAGCTTTCTTT
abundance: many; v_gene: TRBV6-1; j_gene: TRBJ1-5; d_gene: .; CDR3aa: CASSDSAGLYSNQPQHF; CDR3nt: TGTGCCAGCAGTGATAGCGCCGGACTGTATAGCAATCAGCCCCAGCATTTT
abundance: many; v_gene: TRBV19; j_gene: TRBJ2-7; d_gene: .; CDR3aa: CASSINGYEQYF; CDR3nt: TGTGCCAGTAGTATAAATGGCTACGAGCAGTACTTC
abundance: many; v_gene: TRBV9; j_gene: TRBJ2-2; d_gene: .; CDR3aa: CASSVRPSDTGELFF; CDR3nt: TGTGCCAGCAGCGTCCGACCGTCGGACACCGGGGAGCTGTTTTTT
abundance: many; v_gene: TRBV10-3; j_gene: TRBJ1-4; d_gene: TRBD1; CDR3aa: CAISPGQGKGGLATNEKLFF; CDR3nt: TGTGCCATCAGTCCTGGACAGGGGAAAGGGGGGCTTGCAACTAATGAAAAACTGTTTTTT
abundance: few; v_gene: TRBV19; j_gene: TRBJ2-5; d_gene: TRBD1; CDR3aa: CASSTRTGFPQETQYF; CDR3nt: TGTGCCAGTAGTACCCGGACAGGGTTCCCCCAAGAGACCCAGTACTTC
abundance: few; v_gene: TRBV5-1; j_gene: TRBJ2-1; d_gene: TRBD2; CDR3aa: CASTPPLGTSSNEQFF; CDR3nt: TGCGCCAGCACACCCCCACTCGGGACTAGTTCTAATGAGCAGTTCTTC
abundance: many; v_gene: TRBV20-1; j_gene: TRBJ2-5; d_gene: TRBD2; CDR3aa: CSATTGTSGSSVF; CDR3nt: TGCAGTGCCACAACAGGGACTAGCGGGAGTTCGGTCTTC
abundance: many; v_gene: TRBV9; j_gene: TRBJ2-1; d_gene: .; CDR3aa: CASSGDGVHEQFF; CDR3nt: TGTGCCAGCAGCGGAGACGGGGTACATGAGCAGTTCTTC
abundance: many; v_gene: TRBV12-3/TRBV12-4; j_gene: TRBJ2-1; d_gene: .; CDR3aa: CASSWGGQGPWDEQFF; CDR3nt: TGTGCCAGCAGTTGGGGAGGTCAGGGTCCCTGGGATGAGCAGTTCTTC
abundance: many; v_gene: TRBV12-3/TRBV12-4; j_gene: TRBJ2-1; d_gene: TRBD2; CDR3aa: CASSDISGKYNEQFF; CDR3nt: TGTGCCAGCAGTGACATTAGCGGGAAGTACAATGAGCAGTTCTTC
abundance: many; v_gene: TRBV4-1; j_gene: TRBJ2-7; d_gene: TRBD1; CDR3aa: CASSQVGQFYEQYF; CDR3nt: TGCGCCAGCAGCCAAGTGGGACAGTTCTACGAGCAGTACTTC
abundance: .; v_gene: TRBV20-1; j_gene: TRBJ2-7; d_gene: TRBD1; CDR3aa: CSARVQGATYEQYF; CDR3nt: TGCAGTGCTAGAGTACAGGGGGCCACGTACGAGCAGTACTTC
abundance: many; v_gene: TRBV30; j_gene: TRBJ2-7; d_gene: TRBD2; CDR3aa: CAWSVTSGAYEQYF; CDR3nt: TGTGCCTGGAGTGTAACTAGCGGAGCCTACGAGCAGTACTTC
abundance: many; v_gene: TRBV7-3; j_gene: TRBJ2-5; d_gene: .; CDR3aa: CASSPPGVETQYF; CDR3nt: TGTGCCAGCAGCCCCCCCGGAGTAGAGACCCAGTACTTC
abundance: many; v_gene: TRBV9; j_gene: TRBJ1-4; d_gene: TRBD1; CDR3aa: CASSPGTGPNEKLFF; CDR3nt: TGTGCCAGCAGCCCTGGGACAGGGCCTAATGAAAAACTGTTTTTT
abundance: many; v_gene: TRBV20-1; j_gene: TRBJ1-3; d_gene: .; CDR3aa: CSASPTVSSGNTIYF; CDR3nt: TGCAGTGCTAGTCCCACAGTCAGCTCTGGAAACACCATATATTTT
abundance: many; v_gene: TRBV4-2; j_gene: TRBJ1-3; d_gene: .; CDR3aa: CASSMGDSGNTIYF; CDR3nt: TGTGCCAGCAGCATGGGAGACTCTGGAAACACCATATATTTT
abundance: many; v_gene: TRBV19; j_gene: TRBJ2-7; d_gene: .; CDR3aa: CASSIGWLARGSEQYF; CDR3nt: TGTGCCAGTAGTATTGGGTGGTTGGCCAGGGGCTCCGAGCAGTACTTC
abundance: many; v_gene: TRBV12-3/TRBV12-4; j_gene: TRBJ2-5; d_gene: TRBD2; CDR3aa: CASSKGLAGEVQYF; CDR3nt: TGTGCCAGCAGTAAGGGACTAGCGGGGGAGGTCCAGTACTTC
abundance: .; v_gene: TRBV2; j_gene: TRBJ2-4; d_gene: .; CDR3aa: CASEGTKNIQYF; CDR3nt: TGTGCCAGCGAGGGAACCAAAAACATTCAGTACTTC
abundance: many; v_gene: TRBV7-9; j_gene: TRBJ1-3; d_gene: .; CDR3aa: CASSPRISGNTIYF; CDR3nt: TGTGCCAGCAGCCCAAGGATTTCTGGAAACACCATATATTTT
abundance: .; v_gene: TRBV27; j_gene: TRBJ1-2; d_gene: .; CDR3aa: CASRLSGSANYGYTF; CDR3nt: TGTGCCAGCAGATTGTCGGGCTCAGCTAACTATGGCTACACCTTC
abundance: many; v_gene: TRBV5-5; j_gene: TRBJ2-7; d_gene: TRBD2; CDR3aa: CASSLASGIYEQYF; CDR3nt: TGTGCCAGCAGCTTGGCTAGCGGGATCTACGAGCAGTACTTC
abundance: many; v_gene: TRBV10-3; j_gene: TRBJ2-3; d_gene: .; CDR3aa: CAISESADTDTQYF; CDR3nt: TGTGCCATCAGTGAGTCGGCAGACACAGATACGCAGTATTTT
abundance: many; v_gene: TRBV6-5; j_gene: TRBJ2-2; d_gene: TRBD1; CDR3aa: CASSLTGWAGELFF; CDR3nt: TGTGCCAGCAGTCTGACAGGGTGGGCCGGGGAGCTGTTTTTT
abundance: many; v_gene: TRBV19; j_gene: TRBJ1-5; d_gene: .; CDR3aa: CASSIDGDQPQHF; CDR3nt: TGTGCCAGTAGTATAGACGGAGATCAGCCCCAGCATTTT
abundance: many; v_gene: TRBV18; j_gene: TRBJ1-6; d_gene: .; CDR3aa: CASSPGLHSPLHF; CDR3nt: TGTGCCAGCTCACCTGGGTTGCATTCACCCCTCCACTTT
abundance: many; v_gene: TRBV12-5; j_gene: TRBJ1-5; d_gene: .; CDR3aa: CASGFQYYSNQPQHF; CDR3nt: TGTGCTAGTGGTTTCCAGTACTATAGCAATCAGCCCCAGCATTTT
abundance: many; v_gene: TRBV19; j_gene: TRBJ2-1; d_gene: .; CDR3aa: CASSQTSGSHNEQFF; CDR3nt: TGTGCCAGTAGTCAGACTTCGGGGTCCCACAATGAGCAGTTCTTC
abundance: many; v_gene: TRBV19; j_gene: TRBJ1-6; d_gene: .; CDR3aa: CASHPTGSSYNSPLHF; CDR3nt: TGTGCCAGCCACCCCACCGGGAGCTCCTATAATTCACCCCTCCACTTT
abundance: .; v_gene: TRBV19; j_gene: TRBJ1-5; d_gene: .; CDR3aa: CASSSTGSNLPQHF; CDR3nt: TGTGCCAGTAGTTCCACAGGTAGCAATCTGCCCCAGCATTTT
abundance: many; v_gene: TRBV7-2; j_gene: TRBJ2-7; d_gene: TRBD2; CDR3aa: CASSQTSGSTTYEQYF; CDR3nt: TGTGCCAGCAGCCAAACTAGCGGGAGTACAACCTACGAGCAGTACTTC
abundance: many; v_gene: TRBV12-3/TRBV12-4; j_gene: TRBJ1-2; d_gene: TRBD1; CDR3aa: CASSLRTGVDVGGYTF; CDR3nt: TGTGCCAGCAGTTTACGGACAGGGGTTGATGTGGGCGGCTACACCTTC
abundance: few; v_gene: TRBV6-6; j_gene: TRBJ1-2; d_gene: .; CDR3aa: CASTPFEQGRANYGYTF; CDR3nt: TGTGCCAGCACCCCGTTCGAACAGGGACGAGCTAACTATGGCTACACCTTC
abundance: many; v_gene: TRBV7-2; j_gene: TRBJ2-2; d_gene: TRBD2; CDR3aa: CASSLRRGSSGRQGGELFF; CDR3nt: TGTGCCAGCAGCTTACGCCGGGGATCTAGCGGGAGGCAAGGCGGGGAGCTGTTTTTT
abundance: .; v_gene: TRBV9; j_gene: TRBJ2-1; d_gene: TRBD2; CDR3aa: CASSVGTTSANNEQFF; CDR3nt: TGTGCCAGCAGCGTAGGGACGACTAGCGCCAACAATGAGCAGTTCTTC
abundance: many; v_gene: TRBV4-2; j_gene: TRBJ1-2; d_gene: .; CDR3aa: CASSQVPVGYGYTF; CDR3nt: TGTGCCAGCAGCCAAGTCCCAGTAGGGTATGGCTACACCTTC
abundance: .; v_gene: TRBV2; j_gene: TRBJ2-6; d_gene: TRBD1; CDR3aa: CASGQGRPTANVLTF; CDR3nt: TGTGCCAGCGGACAGGGGCGGCCGACGGCCAACGTCCTGACTTTC
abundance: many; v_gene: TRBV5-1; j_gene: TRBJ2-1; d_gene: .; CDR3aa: CASSLASKLSSYNEQFF; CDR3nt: TGCGCCAGCAGCTTGGCCTCCAAATTAAGCTCCTACAATGAGCAGTTCTTC
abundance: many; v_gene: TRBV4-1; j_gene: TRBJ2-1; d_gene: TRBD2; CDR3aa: CASSQDSGEGRGEQFF; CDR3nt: TGCGCCAGCAGCCAAGATTCGGGGGAGGGCCGCGGTGAGCAGTTCTTC
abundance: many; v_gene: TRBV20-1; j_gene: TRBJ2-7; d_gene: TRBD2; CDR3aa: CSARNIAGGKNEQYF; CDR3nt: TGCAGTGCTAGAAATATAGCGGGAGGTAAAAACGAGCAGTACTTC
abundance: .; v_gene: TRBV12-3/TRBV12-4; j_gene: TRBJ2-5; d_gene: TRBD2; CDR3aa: CASSLIAGGETQYF; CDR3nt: TGTGCCAGCAGTCTAATAGCGGGAGGAGAGACCCAGTACTTC
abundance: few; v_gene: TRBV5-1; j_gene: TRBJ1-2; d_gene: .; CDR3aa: CASASGRDDGYTF; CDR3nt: TGCGCCAGCGCAAGTGGAAGGGATGATGGCTACACCTTC
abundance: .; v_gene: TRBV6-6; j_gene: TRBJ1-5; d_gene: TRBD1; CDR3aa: CASGQSGGEIQPQHF; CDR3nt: TGTGCCAGCGGCCAATCAGGGGGCGAAATCCAGCCCCAGCATTTT